The sequence of this TCR beta chain was determined in a study of blood T cell repertoires in COVID-19 (TCRdb year 2020). Describing the broader study: Samples from collaborators originated in the United States, Italy and Spain and spanned both the acute and convalescent phases of COVID-19. The prospective study material was composed of cDNA or gDNA derived from T cells, B-cell-depleted T cells, or PBMCs. The dataset comprised deeply sampled blood TCRbeta repertoires from subjects exposed to, actively infected with, or recovered from COVID-19. The repertoires were made available in a free public database intended to serve as a resource for research on the immune response to SARS-CoV-2. Samples came from the ongoing ImmuneRACE study (first 160 participants) plus 1,254 subjects from 6 global collaborators. Nearly every sample came with metadata listing a de-identified subject ID, COVID-19 status, age in years and sex. Where available, HLA class I and class II types were obtained from metadata supplied by the sample provider rather than from assay-based typing.

The junction shows trimming of 3 bases on V and 3 bases on J, plus 21 bases between the germline ends. Inclusive of the bounding cysteine and phenylalanine, the CDR3 is 17 residues long. Only the CDR3 DNA stays, 51 bases, in frame from base 1. CDR1 and CDR2 are drawn from the germline V gene: MDHEN, SYDVKM. Participants in the prospective study were aged 18 to 89 years, lived in under 30 United States geographic areas, and enrolled through a virtual design. In the prospective study, participants were assigned to cohorts based on the clinical history participants reported in a screening survey and a study questionnaire. ImmuneRACE Cohort 3 recovered participants were defined by two consecutive negative NP/OP PCR tests, healthcare professional clearance, or symptom resolution. In the prospective study, whole blood, serum and a nasopharyngeal or oropharyngeal swab were collected from each participant by mobile phlebotomists. Additional blood draws and questionnaires over an approximately 2-month period could optionally be provided by prospective study participants. Before DNA extraction, blood samples from the prospective study were shipped at room temperature or frozen.

Concerning this clone: The clone's antigen remains unknown. No much larger clone is present one base from it, and per-base qualities are unavailable.

What the work shows at the level of the full study, not this receptor alone: Clinical and demographic metadata were provided uncurated, with the amount varying by source and participant.

TCRbeta CDR3 regions were amplified from genomic DNA by means of the immunoSEQ Assay, a bias-controlled multiplex PCR. Per the source publication's procedure: Nucleated cell counts per sample were estimated from amplification of reference gene primers within the assay. To quantify the absolute abundance of each unique TCRbeta CDR3 rearrangement, sequence reads were collapsed and filtered. For each sample, productive Simpson clonality was calculated as the square root of Simpson's diversity index over productive rearrangements. As stored in TCRdb, this immuneACCESS dataset retains in-frame rearrangements with V and J assigned. A fraction of the clones does not appear; measured against another copy, unresolved V genes explain less than half of the discrepancy, and the remainder lacks a known reason. That table is the source of V, J and clone size, and D and trimming were worked out from the DNA. Recorded for this sample are fewer than 250,000 clones; about 81% of them occurred a single time. Around 3.5% of the sample goes to the ten largest clones.

The sequencing input was PBMCs or T cells enriched from blood (not recorded which). The source of this sequence is a woman aged 30 to 39 who had recovered from COVID-19. This chain joins TRBV28 to TRBJ2-7; tentative D gene TRBD2, with 6 bases matching. Here is the DNA: TGTGCCAGCAGTTTCGCAGGCGGAACGTGGGGACTCTACGAGCAGTACTTC. Its product reads: CASSFAGGTWGLYEQYF.